This is a list of T cell receptor beta chains from one sample in a study of PD-1 blockade in classical Hodgkin lymphoma. The table came from immunoSEQ multiplex PCR; TCRdb's copy has only in-frame clones and leaves some out. The table shows around 17,000 clones, with 84% occurring only once. The sequenced sample was peripheral blood mononuclear cells (PBMCs). These receptor sequences come from a human donor with classical Hodgkin lymphoma. CDR3s leave out the opening cysteine and the closing phenylalanine or tryptophan. Size is stated for part of the rows, as once, few or many counts, or as a class when the clone is expanded.

V: TRBV11-3; size: -; CDR3: ASSSGTGFTDTQY
V: TRBV5-4; size: -; CDR3: ASSTAGINYGYT
V: TRBV10-3; size: once; CDR3: AGAAGLSYEQY
V: TRBV10-3; size: -; CDR3: AISDLQGSYNEQF
V: TRBV28; size: -; CDR3: ASSFSWSNQPQH
V: TRBV7-8; size: -; CDR3: ASSAWEEFGTDTQY
V: TRBV19; size: -; CDR3: ASSIDQGSYSNQPQH
V: TRBV6-6; size: -; CDR3: ASSYRAPSYEQY
V: TRBV15; size: -; CDR3: ATSRGTGGRGYT
V: TRBV6-5; size: -; CDR3: ASSHRASTDTQY
V: TRBV9; size: -; CDR3: ASSVGEGRGNTGELF
V: TRBV5-6; size: -; CDR3: ASSPQGNVGGETQY
V: TRBV6-5; size: -; CDR3: ASSYSQGAPDTQY
V: TRBV28; size: -; CDR3: ASSLGTSSSGANVLT
V: TRBV27; size: few; CDR3: ASSLGGFGEQF
V: TRBV19; size: -; CDR3: ASSMGAWGNQPQH
V: TRBV11-2; size: -; CDR3: ASSLDPPGQGRPGELF
V: TRBV5-1; size: -; CDR3: ASSLPGQGYTDTQY
V: TRBV15; size: -; CDR3: ATSRTGSGANVLT
V: TRBV7-2; size: once; CDR3: ASSFAAGRVEQF
V: TRBV19; size: once; CDR3: ASSRGQVMNTEAF
V: TRBV4-1; size: -; CDR3: TSSQEGGYQETQY
V: TRBV10-3; size: -; CDR3: AIRASGRAGGELF
V: TRBV11-3; size: -; CDR3: ASSLGWTGGGETQY
V: TRBV10-3; size: -; CDR3: ATRQGTGVVDGYT
V: TRBV29-1; size: medium-sized; CDR3: SAREGGPEAF
V: TRBV7-9; size: -; CDR3: ASSLQAYEQY
V: TRBV5-1; size: -; CDR3: ASSLGGGAGEQF
V: TRBV28; size: -; CDR3: ATTSGGNEQF
V: TRBV5-6; size: -; CDR3: ASSSIERRSSGNTIY
V: TRBV2; size: -; CDR3: ASSGASGRIANEQF
V: TRBV27; size: -; CDR3: ASSLTEETQY
V: TRBV5-5; size: once; CDR3: ASSTVDTGGAGSYEQY
V: TRBV28; size: -; CDR3: ASRRQGEKLF
V: TRBV2; size: few; CDR3: ASSEDTYTEAF
V: TRBV18; size: -; CDR3: ASSPRTGELF
V: TRBV2; size: once; CDR3: ASTVLEGYT
V: TRBV6-1; size: -; CDR3: ASSEFLQGSYGYT
V: TRBV6-6; size: -; CDR3: ASSYSGPPETQY
V: TRBV2; size: -; CDR3: ASSDLDRNQPQH
V: TRBV2; size: -; CDR3: ASRETGETQY
V: TRBV15; size: -; CDR3: ATSRDIGDYEQY
V: TRBV27; size: few; CDR3: ASSSSERTSTYEQY
V: TRBV4-2; size: once; CDR3: ASSQRGPGTDLNTGELF
V: TRBV6-1; size: -; CDR3: ASSAQGTEAF
V: TRBV21-1; size: once; CDR3: ASSGKGLNTEAF
V: TRBV6-5; size: -; CDR3: ASSSAGGDEQY
V: TRBV7-2; size: -; CDR3: ASSLGQWEATQY
V: TRBV11-2; size: -; CDR3: ASSLPGQGRANPYEQY
V: TRBV2; size: once; CDR3: ASSGGRLAGDWY
V: TRBV20-1; size: -; CDR3: SATDRAEQY
V: TRBV20-1; size: -; CDR3: SAAYQETQY
V: TRBV10-3; size: -; CDR3: AISAGNQVYGYT
V: TRBV15; size: -; CDR3: ATSRDRRDGQETQY
V: TRBV5-1; size: once; CDR3: ASSLDDRVNEQF
V: TRBV28; size: -; CDR3: ASSSTGQGDGYT
V: TRBV5-6; size: -; CDR3: ASSLWSGAQH
V: TRBV28; size: -; CDR3: ANQDPNGYT
V: TRBV2; size: -; CDR3: ASSSGTFYEQY